The clone carrying this TCR beta chain has ten or more counts. This sample stems from a study of early T cells in non-severe SARS-CoV-2 infection. The germline V and J ends were trimmed by 6 bases and 5 bases, with 12 bases remaining between them. The CDR3 spans 13 residues. Germline assignment: CDR1 SGHRS and CDR2 YFSETQ. The library protocol tagged individual cDNA molecules with unique molecular identifiers. Each CDR3 protein gets one entry after TCRdb re-called the 5' RACE reads with MiXCR. The data contain roughly 25,000 distinct CDR3 sequences, 4.3% of them singletons. Sequenced: whole blood. This rearrangement joins TRBV5-1 to TRBJ2-1; no reliable D call. The receptor was isolated from an adult who was a healthcare worker with PCR-confirmed SARS-CoV-2 infection or an uninfected control (not recorded which). DNA for the CDR3: TGCGCCAGCACGAGTCCGGGTAACAATGAGCAGTTCTTC. Its protein product is CASTSPGNNEQFF.